These 17 T cell receptor beta chains were sequenced from one sample in a study of T cells in Graves' hyperthyroidism and ophthalmopathy. The TCR beta CDR3 regions underwent amplification using RNA transcripts as the source. The TCR CDR3 first-round RT-PCR relied on the HTBI primer set. TCRdb re-analysed the multiplex PCR reads in MiXCR, keeping a single row per CDR3 protein. The sample carries around 610,000 distinct CDR3 sequences, roughly 14% recorded once. What was sequenced was blood. These receptors came from a woman aged 40 to 50 with Graves' ophthalmopathy.

This clonotype was observed many times. This chain's CDR3 is CASTFGLDTGELFF. Written as DNA, the CDR3 is TGTGCCAGTACCTTCGGACTAGACACCGGGGAGCTGTTTTTT. The J gene is TRBJ2-2, the V gene TRBV19; TRBD2 matches 7 bases. V was pared by 7 bases and J by 3 bases, with 5 bases of the junction left unmatched. The CDR3 contains 14 residues. Germline V CDR1 and CDR2: LNHDA, SQIVND (reference sequence).

This clonotype was counted ten times or more. The chain couples TRBV20-1 to TRBJ2-5; 10 nucleotides line up with TRBD2. The CDR3 consists of 15 residues. CDR1 is DFQATT and CDR2 is SNEGSKA in the germline V gene (reference sequence). The trim removed 3 bases at V and 7 bases at J, leaving 11 bases unmatched. As DNA, the CDR3 is TGCAGTGCTAGTGGGCTAGCGGGAGTCTGGGGGACCCAGTACTTC. Its translation: CSASGLAGVWGTQYF.

Only a few counts were recorded for this clonotype. The chain recombines TRBV4-2 with TRBJ2-7; D unresolved. CDR1 and CDR2 from the germline V gene are LGHNA and YNFKEQ. V lost 0 bases and J lost 3, with 9 bases in between. This CDR3 comprises 14 residues. CDR3 protein: CASSQERIDYEQYF. The CDR3, as DNA: TGTGCCAGCAGCCAAGAAAGGATTGACTACGAGCAGTACTTC.

At least ten counts were recorded for this clonotype. The genes are TRBV6-4 and TRBJ1-5; perhaps TRBD1 as D (6 bases). This CDR3 has 15 amino acids. With 7 bases removed from V and 3 bases from J, the gap between germline ends came to 16 bases. Per the germline V gene, CDR1 is MRHNA and CDR2 is SNTAGT. CDR3 in DNA: TGTGCCAGCACCGACCGGGACACCGACAATCAGCCCCAGCATTTT. The encoded protein is CASTDRDTDNQPQHF.

This clonotype showed up many times. The genes are TRBV6-5 and TRBJ2-2; D remains ambiguous. The CDR3 runs to 14 residues. CDR1 and CDR2 (germline): MNHEY, SVGAGI. Trimming pared 0 bases from V and 5 bases from J, leaving 7 bases between. The DNA of the CDR3 is TGTGCCAGCAGTTACTCGAGCTTAACCGGGGAGCTGTTTTTT. Amino acid sequence: CASSYSSLTGELFF.

This clonotype came up many times. This chain connects TRBV15 to TRBJ2-5, with TRBD2 identical over 7 bases. The length of the CDR3 is 14 residues. Germline-derived CDR1 and CDR2 are LNHNV and YYDKDF (reference sequence). V lost 1 base and J lost 1; bases outside the gene matches: 0. The CDR3 protein is CATSRGLAQETQYF. CDR3 bases: TGTGCCACCAGCAGAGGACTAGCCCAAGAGACCCAGTACTTC.

This clonotype was seen at least ten times. The chain joins TRBV6-5 to TRBJ2-7; 8 bases match TRBD1. J lost 1 base, V lost 2 bases, and 4 bases had no gene match. In germline, CDR1 is MNHEY, CDR2 SVGAGI. This CDR3 region has 15 residues. CDR3 bases: TGTGCCAGCAGTTACGACAGGGGATTTTCCTACGAGCAGTACTTC. This codes for CASSYDRGFSYEQYF.

CDR3 residues: CASSYIRDTSTEAFF. Here the CDR3 DNA reads TGTGCCAGCAGTTACATCCGGGACACTTCCACTGAAGCTTTCTTT. The V gene is TRBV27, the J gene TRBJ1-1; maybe TRBD1 (6 bases). The CDR3 runs 15 residues. Trimming left V 4 bases short and J 4 bases short, with 16 bases between. Per the germline V gene, CDR1 is MNHEY and CDR2 is SMNVEV (reference sequence).

The chain couples TRBV19 to TRBJ2-2, with TRBD2 matching 8 bases. The CDR3 spans 18 residues. The germline gives CDR1 LNHDA, CDR2 SQIVND (reference sequence). The ends lost 6 bases at V and 5 bases at J; junction bases unmatched: 17. In DNA, the CDR3 is TGTGCCAGTAGCGCCAGGAGAGGGAGCGGGGGAGTAACCGGGGAGCTGTTTTTT. Protein sequence: CASSARRGSGGVTGELFF.

This clonotype was detected many times. This sequence joins TRBV2 and TRBJ2-7; 7 bases are a match to TRBD2. Germline CDR1 reads SNHLY; CDR2 reads FYNNEI. CDR3 length: 15 residues. CDR3 protein: CVTRLAAISSYEQYF. The DNA for the CDR3 is TGTGTCACTAGGCTAGCGGCAATTTCTTCCTACGAGCAGTACTTC.

This clonotype has at least ten counts. This chain connects TRBV6-5 to TRBJ1-1, with no clear D. The germline gives CDR1 MNHEY, CDR2 SVGAGI. The V end was cut by 0 bases, the J end by 3 bases, with 8 bases between. This CDR3 is 14 amino acids long. CDR3 in DNA: TGTGCCAGCAGTTACTCGAGAGCGGACACTGAAGCTTTCTTT. Amino acids: CASSYSRADTEAFF.

The CDR3 is CASSHPGWGQPQHF. The CDR3 region has the DNA TGTGCCAGCAGCCATCCAGGGTGGGGTCAGCCCCAGCATTTT. The chain links TRBV7-2 to TRBJ1-5, with D maybe TRBD1 (5 bases). This CDR3 is 14 amino acids long. Germline assignment: CDR1 SGHTA and CDR2 FQGNSA. The V and J ends lost 5 bases and 6 bases respectively, with 14 bases between them.

This clonotype was counted at least ten times. This may come from a read error, since a much larger clone is one base off. CDR3 region: CASSDRGVEALF. CDR3 in DNA: TGTGCCAGCAGCGACAGGGGGGTTGAAGCTCTCTTT. The rearrangement joins TRBV12-3 or TRBV12-4 to TRBJ1-1, with 9 bases identical to TRBD1. This CDR3 has 12 residues.

Ten or more counts support this clonotype. The chain is built from TRBV28 and TRBJ2-7, with D tentatively TRBD2 (6 bases). Germline V gene lookup returns CDR1 MDHEN and CDR2 SYDVKM. Trimming left V 10 bases short and J 6 bases short, with 22 bases between. The CDR3 sequence is 14 residues long. This CDR3 reads CAIKPHGRMSEQYF. Here the CDR3 DNA reads TGTGCCATCAAACCCCACGGGAGAATGTCCGAGCAGTACTTC.

Remarks on this clonotype: A single base separates this from a much larger clone, so it may be a read error. This chain links TRBV5-5 with TRBJ1-2, with 8 bases matching TRBD1. The CDR3 sequence is 13 residues long. The germline V gene encodes CDR1 SGHKS and CDR2 YYEKEE (reference sequence). The trim removed 5 bases at V and 8 bases at J, leaving 8 bases unmatched. DNA of the CDR3: TGTGCCAGCAGATGCGACAGGGGAAGCGGCTACACCTTC. It translates to CASRCDRGSGYTF.

This clonotype was detected a few times. J is TRBJ2-5 and V is TRBV28; TRBD2 aligns across 9 bases. The CDR3 contains 17 residues. V shed 5 bases and J 5 bases; nucleotides not matched to a gene: 15. Per germline, CDR1 MDHEN and CDR2 SYDVKM. The CDR3 spells CASSPWSAGGPRETQYF. CDR3 nucleotide sequence: TGTGCCAGCAGTCCATGGAGCGCGGGAGGGCCGAGGGAGACCCAGTACTTC.

The rearrangement uses TRBV28 and TRBJ1-6; perhaps TRBD1 as D (5 bases). This CDR3 has 15 residues. Trimming shortened V by 5 bases and J by 2 bases, and 10 bases separated the two germline ends. Germline values: CDR1 MDHEN, CDR2 SYDVKM. For the CDR3, the DNA is TGTGCCAGCAGTCCTCTGGGGCCCTATAATTCACCCCTCCACTTT. Translation gives CASSPLGPYNSPLHF.